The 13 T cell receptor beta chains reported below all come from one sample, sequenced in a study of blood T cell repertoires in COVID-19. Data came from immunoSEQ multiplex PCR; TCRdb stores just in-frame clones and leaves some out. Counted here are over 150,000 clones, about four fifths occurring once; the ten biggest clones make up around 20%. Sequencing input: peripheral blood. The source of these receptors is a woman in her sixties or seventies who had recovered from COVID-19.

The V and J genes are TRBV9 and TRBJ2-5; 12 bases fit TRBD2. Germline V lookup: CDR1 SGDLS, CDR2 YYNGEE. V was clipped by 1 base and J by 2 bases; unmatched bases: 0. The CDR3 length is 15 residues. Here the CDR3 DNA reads TGTGCCAGCAGCGTAACTAGCGGGAGGCAAGAGACCCAGTACTTC. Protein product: CASSVTSGRQETQYF.

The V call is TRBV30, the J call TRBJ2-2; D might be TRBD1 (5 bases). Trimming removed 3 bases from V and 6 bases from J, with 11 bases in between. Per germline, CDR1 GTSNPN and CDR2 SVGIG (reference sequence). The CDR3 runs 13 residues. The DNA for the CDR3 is TGTGCCTGGAGGGGGCGACCGGCCGGGGAGCTGTTTTTT. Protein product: CAWRGRPAGELFF.

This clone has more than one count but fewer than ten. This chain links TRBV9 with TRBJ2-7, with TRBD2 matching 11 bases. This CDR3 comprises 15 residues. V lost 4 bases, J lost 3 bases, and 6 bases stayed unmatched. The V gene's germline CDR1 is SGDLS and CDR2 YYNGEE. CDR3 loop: CASSTQGLAGYEQYF. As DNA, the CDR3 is TGTGCCAGCAGCACCCAAGGACTAGCGGGCTACGAGCAGTACTTC.

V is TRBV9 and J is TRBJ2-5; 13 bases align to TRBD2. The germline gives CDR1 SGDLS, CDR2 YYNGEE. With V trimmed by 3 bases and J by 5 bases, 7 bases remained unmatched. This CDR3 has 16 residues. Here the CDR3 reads CASSGLTSGGRETQYF. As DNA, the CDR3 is TGTGCCAGCAGCGGTCTGACTAGCGGGGGGCGGGAGACCCAGTACTTC.

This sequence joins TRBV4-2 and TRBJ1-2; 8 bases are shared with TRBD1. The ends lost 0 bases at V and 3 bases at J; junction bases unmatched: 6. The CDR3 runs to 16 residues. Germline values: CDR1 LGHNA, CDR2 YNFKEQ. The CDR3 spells CASSQDRTGWDYGYTF. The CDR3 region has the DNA TGTGCCAGCAGCCAAGACCGGACAGGGTGGGACTATGGCTACACCTTC.

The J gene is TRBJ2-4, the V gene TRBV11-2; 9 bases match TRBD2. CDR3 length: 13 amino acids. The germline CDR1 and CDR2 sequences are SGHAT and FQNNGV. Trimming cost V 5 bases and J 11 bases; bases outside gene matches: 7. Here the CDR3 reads CASSPAGGNLQYF. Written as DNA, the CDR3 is TGTGCCAGCAGCCCAGCGGGGGGCAACCTTCAGTACTTC.

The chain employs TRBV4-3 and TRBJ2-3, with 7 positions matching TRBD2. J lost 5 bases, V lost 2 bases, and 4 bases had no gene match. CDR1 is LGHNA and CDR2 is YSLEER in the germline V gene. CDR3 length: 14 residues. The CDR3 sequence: CASSQLAGEDTQYF. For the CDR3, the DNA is TGCGCCAGCAGCCAACTTGCGGGAGAAGATACGCAGTATTTT.

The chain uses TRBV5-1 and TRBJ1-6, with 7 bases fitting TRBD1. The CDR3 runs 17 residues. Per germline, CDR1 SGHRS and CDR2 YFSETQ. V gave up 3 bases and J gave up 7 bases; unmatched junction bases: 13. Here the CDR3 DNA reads TGCGCCAGCAGCTCTGGACAGGCCGAGGTGTCCAATTCACCCCTCCACTTT. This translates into CASSSGQAEVSNSPLHF.

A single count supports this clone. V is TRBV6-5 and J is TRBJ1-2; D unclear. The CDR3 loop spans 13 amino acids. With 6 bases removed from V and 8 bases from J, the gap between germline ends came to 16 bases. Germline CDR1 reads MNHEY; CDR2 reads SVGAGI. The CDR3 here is CASSPTGSDGYTF. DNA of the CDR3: TGTGCCAGCAGCCCCACGGGATCCGACGGCTACACCTTC.

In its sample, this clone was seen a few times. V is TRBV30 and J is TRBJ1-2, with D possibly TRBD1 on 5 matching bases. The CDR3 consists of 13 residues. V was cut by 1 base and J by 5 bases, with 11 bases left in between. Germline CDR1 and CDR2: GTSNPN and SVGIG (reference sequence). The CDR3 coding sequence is TGTGCCTGGAGTGCCGCTAGGGGATATGGCTACACCTTC. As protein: CAWSAARGYGYTF.

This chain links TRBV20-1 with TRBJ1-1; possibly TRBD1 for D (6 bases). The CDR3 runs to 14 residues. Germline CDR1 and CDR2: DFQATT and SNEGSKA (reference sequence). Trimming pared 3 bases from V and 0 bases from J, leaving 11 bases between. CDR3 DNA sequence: TGCAGTGCTAGTTCGCCAGGGGTGAACACTGAAGCTTTCTTT. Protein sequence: CSASSPGVNTEAFF.

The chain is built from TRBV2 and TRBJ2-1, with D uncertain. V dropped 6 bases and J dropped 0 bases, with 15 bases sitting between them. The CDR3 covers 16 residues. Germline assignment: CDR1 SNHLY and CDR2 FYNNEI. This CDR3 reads CASSADLLSSYNEQFF. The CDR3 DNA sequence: TGTGCCAGCAGCGCTGACTTGCTATCCTCCTACAATGAGCAGTTCTTC.

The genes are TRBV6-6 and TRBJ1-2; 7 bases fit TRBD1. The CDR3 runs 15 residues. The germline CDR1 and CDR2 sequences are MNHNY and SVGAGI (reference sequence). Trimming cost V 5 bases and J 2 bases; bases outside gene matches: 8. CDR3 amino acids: CASSTRQGSNYGYTF. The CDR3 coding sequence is TGTGCCAGCAGTACCCGACAGGGTTCCAACTATGGCTACACCTTC.